These 9 T cell receptor beta chains were sequenced from one sample in a study of blood T cell repertoires in COVID-19. Libraries were prepared by immunoSEQ multiplex PCR; TCRdb keeps only in-frame clonotypes and omits some of them. The top ten hold 18% of the sample, which has roughly 180,000 clones, about four fifths seen once. The source material was PBMCs or T cells enriched from blood (not recorded which). The receptors derive from a man between 60 and 75 years old who had recovered from COVID-19.

The chain combines TRBV7-2 with TRBJ1-3, with 7 bases aligning to TRBD1. Losses at the gene ends were 2 bases for V and 2 bases for J; bases not matched to a gene: 12. CDR3 length equals 18 residues. In germline, CDR1 is SGHTA, CDR2 FQGNSA. CDR3 nucleotide sequence: TGTGCCAGCAGCTTACAGGCAGGGGGATATTCGGCTGGAAACACCATATATTTT. Its protein product is CASSLQAGGYSAGNTIYF.

The rearrangement joins TRBV24-1 to TRBJ2-2; 7 bases agree with TRBD1. CDR3 length equals 14 residues. The V gene end was trimmed by 4 bases and the J gene end by 6 bases; junction bases not matched to a gene: 4. CDR1 is KGHDR, CDR2 SFDVKD, per germline. The CDR3 region has the DNA TGTGCCACCAGTGAAGGACAGGCCCCCGGGGAGCTGTTTTTT. This translates into CATSEGQAPGELFF.

V usage is TRBV12-5 and J usage is TRBJ1-1, with D possibly TRBD1 on 5 matching bases. The V and J ends lost 2 bases and 0 bases respectively, with 7 bases between them. This CDR3 contains 14 residues. CDR1 is LGHNT and CDR2 is FRNRAP in the germline V gene. The CDR3 region is CASGLTGVNTEAFF. The CDR3 bases are TGTGCTAGTGGTTTGACGGGGGTGAACACTGAAGCTTTCTTT.

The chain recombines TRBV11-2 with TRBJ2-7, with 8 positions matching TRBD1. V was clipped by 1 base and J by 2 bases; unmatched bases: 4. Looked up from germline, CDR1 is SGHAT and CDR2 is FQNNGV. The CDR3 totals 15 residues. CDR3 nucleotide sequence: TGTGCCAGCAGCTTAGCGCAGGGGGCACCCTACGAGCAGTACTTC. It specifies CASSLAQGAPYEQYF.

The chain recombines TRBV19 with TRBJ1-1, with TRBD1 matching over 9 bases. The CDR3 has 13 residues. The germline V gene has CDR1 LNHDA and CDR2 SQIVND (reference sequence). J lost 2 bases, V lost 7 bases, and 2 bases had no gene match. CDR3 protein: CASMGQGNTEAFF. CDR3 DNA: TGTGCCAGTATGGGACAGGGCAACACTGAAGCTTTCTTT.

This rearrangement joins TRBV9 to TRBJ2-5, with a tentative D call TRBD1 (5 bases). V gave up 4 bases and J gave up 4 bases, with 14 bases separating them. The CDR3 totals 14 residues. Germline values: CDR1 SGDLS, CDR2 YYNGEE. CDR3 nucleotide sequence: TGTGCCAGCAGCACCCAGGGTCCGGGAGAGACCCAGTACTTC. It yields the protein CASSTQGPGETQYF.

The CDR3 DNA follows: TGTGCCAGCAGCTCGGCGAACACCGGGGAGCTGTTTTTT. Residues: CASSSANTGELFF. The gene calls are TRBV6-5 and TRBJ2-2; the D is unclear. The CDR3 consists of 13 residues. V was shortened by 6 bases and J by 0 bases, with 5 bases between the two germline ends. The germline gives CDR1 MNHEY, CDR2 SVGAGI.

The chain uses TRBV2 and TRBJ1-6; tentatively, D is TRBD1 (5 bases). Trimming stripped 0 bases from V and 5 bases from J, with 17 bases between. Germline CDR1 and CDR2: SNHLY and FYNNEI. The CDR3 is made up of 18 amino acids. Written as DNA, the CDR3 is TGTGCCAGCAGTGAAGCGGGGCTATGGGGGAGGAATAATTCACCCCTCCACTTT. Translating gives CASSEAGLWGRNNSPLHF.

The CDR3 region is CASSQQGGWYGYTF. The CDR3 DNA sequence: TGTGCCAGCAGCCAGCAGGGTGGTTGGTATGGCTACACCTTC. V gene TRBV3-1 (or the pseudogene TRBV3-2) combines with J gene TRBJ1-2, with D perhaps matching TRBD1 (5 bases). Germline-derived CDR1 and CDR2 are LGHDT and YNNKEL (reference sequence). With 3 bases removed from V and 5 bases from J, the gap between germline ends came to 13 bases. The CDR3 totals 14 residues.